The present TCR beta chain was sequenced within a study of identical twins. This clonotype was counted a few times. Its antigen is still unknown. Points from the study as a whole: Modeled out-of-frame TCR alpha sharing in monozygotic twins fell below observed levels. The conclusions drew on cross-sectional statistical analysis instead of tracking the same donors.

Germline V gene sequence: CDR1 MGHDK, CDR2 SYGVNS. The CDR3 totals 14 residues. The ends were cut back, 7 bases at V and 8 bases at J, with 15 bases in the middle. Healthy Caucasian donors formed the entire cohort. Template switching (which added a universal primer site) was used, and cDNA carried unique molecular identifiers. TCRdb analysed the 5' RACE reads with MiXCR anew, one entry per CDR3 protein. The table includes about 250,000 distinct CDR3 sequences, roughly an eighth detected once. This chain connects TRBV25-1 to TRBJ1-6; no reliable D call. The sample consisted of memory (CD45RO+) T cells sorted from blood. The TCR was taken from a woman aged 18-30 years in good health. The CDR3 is CASKRSVSDSPLHF. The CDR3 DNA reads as TGTGCCAGCAAGAGGTCCGTCTCGGATTCACCCCTCCACTTT.